This T cell receptor (beta chain) was obtained from a study of shared clonotypes between healthy human individuals (dated by TCRdb to between 2020 and 2021). Context from the whole study: Two women and three men aged 18 to 49 years were included in the cohort. For each donor, three plates each were used for CD4 naive and CD4 memory, two plates were used for CD8 naive, and one plate was used for CD8 memory. The study deeply sequenced blood TCR repertoires of five healthy adults to estimate repertoire size and the extent of clonotype sharing between individuals. Libraries were prepared and TCR repertoires were sequenced by different laboratories using diverse techniques, in order to increase sequencing depth and limit assay-specific biases. Leukapheresis yielded between about 0.9 and 9 billion PBMCs per donor.

A note on this clone: It has no known antigen specificity. Base qualities are not recorded, but no much larger clone differs from it by a single base.

Results the study describes overall, beyond this receptor: Sampling was restricted to blood, and TCR repertoires in tissues likely differ from the TCR repertoires found in blood. The small number of donors limited the genetic and exposure-history diversity represented. Higher generation probabilities were observed for clonotypes shared by all four sorted-subset donors than for non-shared clonotypes. Sharing across several donors was observed for about 5% of naive CD4, over 3% of naive CD8, 2% to 2.5% of memory CD4, and roughly 0.4% of memory CD8 clonotypes. Rarefaction of sorted-subset datasets indicated incomplete sequencing despite the large sequencing depth. Estimated clonotype richness was generally larger for naive than for memory subsets. Based on pairwise subsampling, the degree of clonotype sharing among donors was expected to be affected by sequencing depth.

Using the deep immunoSEQ assay, multiplex PCR amplified TCR CDR3 regions from genomic DNA. For each cell subset, the extracted genomic DNA was distributed evenly across all wells of several immunoSEQ 96-well plates, and each plate served as one replicate. For sorted subsets, approximately 200 ng of genomic DNA, equivalent to around 30,000 T cell genomes, went into each replicate PCR. The purified libraries were quantified using a Qubit 3.0 fluorometer, sized with a Bioanalyzer 2100, and then quantified again using the KAPA Library Quantification kit. Every immunoSEQ 96-well plate was sequenced on a separate single-read 150-cycle Illumina NextSeq 550 flow cell. The authors' analysis ran thus. Because the immunoSEQ output held only junctional sequences and lacked quality scores, the filtering could not match the filtering applied to full-length reads. To assign V/J genes and CDR3, sequences were annotated against IMGT germline references using PyIR, a Python wrapper for IgBLAST v1.9. Reads with weak V/J assignments (E-value above 1e-6), missing CDR3, stop codons, out-of-frame junctions, or ambiguous translated residues were removed. A V3J clonotype was defined by an identical inferred V gene, J gene, and CDR3 amino acid sequence. Percentage overlap between repertoires was calculated by dividing the number of shared unique clonotypes by the size of the smaller repertoire. Richness of each repertoire was evaluated using RTK rarefaction, the Chao1 estimator, and Recon v2.1 estimates of unobserved clonotypes. Generation probabilities for all TCRbeta clonotypes obtained by the gDNA method from a handful of donors were computed using OLGA. Drawn from immuneACCESS, this table holds only the in-frame rearrangements with V and J called that TCRdb kept. Clones are partly lost; checked studies trace under half to an unresolved V gene and leave the rest unexplained. D and trimming were read from the DNA, whereas the V and J calls and clone size are those reported in that table. For this sample the table gives about 2.2 million clones, of which roughly 91% were detected only once. The biggest ten clones account for 1.5% to 2% of the sample.

CD8 naive samples consisted of CD45RO-negative cells that were positively selected for CCR7, yielding a CD45RA+CCR7+ population without TemRA cells. Healthy HIV-negative adults with no recently reported acute infections or vaccinations were included as donors. Every donor was a Caucasian adult living in Nashville, Tennessee, USA. After blood collection by leukapheresis, PBMCs were isolated using Ficoll-Histopaque density gradient centrifugation and then cryopreserved in the vapor phase of liquid nitrogen. Analytical flow cytometry was used to check the purity and quantity of each magnetically sorted T cell population. From each sorted fraction, genomic DNA was isolated and quantified by UV absorbance on a Nanodrop 2000c. CDR1 and CDR2, looked up from the germline V gene (reference sequence), are LNHDA and SQIVND. Trimming removed 2 bases from V and 5 bases from J; the gene matches leave 4 bases unexplained. Reading from cysteine to phenylalanine, the CDR3 counts 14 amino acids. Of the read, only the CDR3 DNA is kept; its 42 bases are in frame from base 1.

The chain couples TRBV19 to TRBJ2-7, with 9 bases matching TRBD2. The TCR originated in a man aged 18 to 29 in good health. Some clones in this sample may be carry-over from other donors' samples. Source material: naive CD8+ T cells from PBMCs. Reading the label with the study, this specimen's cell subset or site is: CD45RA+CCR7+. The DNA is as follows: TGTGCCAGTAGTATAAGGCGGGAGGGCGACGAGCAGTACTTC. It is translated as CASSIRREGDEQYF.